The 24 T cell receptor beta chains reported below all come from one sample, sequenced in a study of T cell repertoires in ileal Crohn's disease. Produced via immunoSEQ multiplex PCR; TCRdb's table is partial and in-frame only. This table holds roughly 60,000 clones, around 90% found once. Stated time point: neoterminal ileum biopsy at postoperative endoscopy, about 6 months after surgery. The sequenced sample was ileal tissue. Receptors were obtained from an adult with Crohn's disease.

The J gene is TRBJ2-5, the V gene TRBV6-5, with unresolved D. Germline V gene lookup returns CDR1 MNHEY and CDR2 SVGAGI. CDR3 length: 16 residues. Between the trimmed V and J ends, which lost 2 bases and 4 bases, there was a span of 17 bases. For the CDR3, the DNA is TGTGCCAGCAGTTACGAAGTAGCCCCAGATTTAGAGACCCAGTACTTC. It yields the protein CASSYEVAPDLETQYF.

CDR3 in amino acids: CASSFGGSEVDTQYF. Written as DNA, the CDR3 is TGCGCCAGCAGCTTCGGGGGTTCCGAGGTGGATACGCAGTATTTT. This chain joins TRBV5-1 and TRBJ2-3, with D tentatively TRBD2 (6 bases). V was cut by 2 bases and J by 6 bases, with 16 bases left in between. CDR1 SGHRS and CDR2 YFSETQ come from the germline V gene. The CDR3 length is 15 residues. Combining the CDR3 with reference TRBV5-1 and TRBJ2-3 gives the whole variable domain KAGVTQTPRYLIKTRGQQVTLSCSPISGHRSVSWYQQTPGQGLQFLFEYFSETQRNKGNFPGRFSGRQFSNSRSEMNVSTLELGDSALYLCASSFGGSEVDTQYFGPGTRLTVL.

This chain joins TRBV5-4 and TRBJ2-3; 7 bases map to TRBD1. The V gene's germline CDR1 is SGHNT and CDR2 YYREEE (reference sequence). This CDR3 spans 16 amino acids. With 6 bases clipped from V and 5 bases from J, the junction kept 15 bases outside the gene matches. The CDR3 DNA sequence: TGTGCCAGCAAGATGGTCGGGACAGCGATATTAGATACGCAGTATTTT. Protein sequence: CASKMVGTAILDTQYF. The whole variable domain, remainder taken from reference TRBV5-4 and TRBJ2-3, is ETGVTQSPTHLIKTRGQQVTLRCSSQSGHNTVSWYQQALGQGPQFIFQYYREEENGRGNFPPRFSGLQFPNYSSELNVNALELDDSALYLCASKMVGTAILDTQYFGPGTRLTVL.

The table lists this clone with a few counts. In the same sample, other DNA sequences code for this CDR3. The chain's CDR3 is CASSVARNTEAFF. Here the CDR3 DNA reads TGTGCCAGCAGCGTAGCCAGGAACACTGAAGCTTTCTTT. The chain is built from TRBV9 and TRBJ1-1; D unresolved. CDR3 length: 13 amino acids. CDR1 and CDR2 from the germline V gene are SGDLS and YYNGEE. Trimming cost V 0 bases and J 1 base, with 4 bases left between them.

This chain connects TRBV13 to TRBJ2-1; TRBD1 agrees at 10 bases. Looked up from germline, CDR1 is PRHDT and CDR2 is FYEKMQ (reference sequence). The length of the CDR3 is 21 residues. J gave up 1 base and V 1 base, and 16 bases lay outside the gene matches. DNA for the CDR3: TGTGCCAGCAGCTTAGCGGGGACCGGGACAGGGGTATCTCGATCCTACAATGAGCAGTTCTTC. It codes for CASSLAGTGTGVSRSYNEQFF.

The rearrangement joins TRBV19 to TRBJ2-5; TRBD2 agrees at 12 bases. Germline values: CDR1 LNHDA, CDR2 SQIVND (reference sequence). This CDR3 is 15 amino acids long. Trimming cost V 8 bases and J 0 bases; bases outside gene matches: 4. CDR3 sequence reads: CASSSGRGYQETQYF. The CDR3 DNA reads as TGTGCCAGTTCTAGCGGGAGGGGGTACCAAGAGACCCAGTACTTC.

This chain joins TRBV2 and TRBJ1-5, with D possibly matching TRBD1 (5 bases). From germline, CDR1 is SNHLY and CDR2 FYNNEI. The V and J ends lost 2 bases and 5 bases respectively, with 13 bases between them. The CDR3 contains 15 residues. Written as DNA, the CDR3 is TGTGCCAGCAGTGAAAATTGGGGGGTCGATCAGCCCCAGCATTTT. This gives the protein CASSENWGVDQPQHF.

The chain recombines TRBV4-2 with TRBJ1-2, with D hard to call. Per germline, CDR1 LGHNA and CDR2 YNFKEQ. This CDR3 contains 16 residues. The V end was cut by 0 bases, the J end by 4 bases, with 15 bases between. CDR3 sequence: CASSQDFLEVIYGYTF. Written as DNA, the CDR3 is TGTGCCAGCAGCCAAGATTTTCTGGAGGTCATCTATGGCTACACCTTC.

This clone was counted once. V is TRBV18 and J is TRBJ2-7; TRBD1 matches at 7 bases. After removal of 3 bases from V and 0 bases from J, the junction contained 11 bases not matched to a gene. CDR1 and CDR2 (germline): KGHSH, LQKENI. The CDR3 sequence is 17 residues long. The DNA for the CDR3 is TGTGCCAGCTCACCTGACGTCCCGACAGGGTCCTCCTACGAGCAGTACTTC. Protein product: CASSPDVPTGSSYEQYF.

This clone was detected a few times. The chain recombines TRBV19 with TRBJ1-6, with no clear D. Germline CDR1 reads LNHDA; CDR2 reads SQIVND (reference sequence). The CDR3 loop spans 12 amino acids. Trimming shortened V by 4 bases and J by 10 bases, and 8 bases separated the two germline ends. The CDR3 sequence is CASSTGSSPLHF. The CDR3 DNA reads as TGTGCCAGTAGTACCGGGTCCTCACCCCTCCACTTT.

This chain uses TRBV27 with TRBJ1-2; possibly TRBD1 for D (6 bases). CDR1 is MNHEY, CDR2 SMNVEV, per germline (reference sequence). The V gene lost 6 bases and the J gene lost 4 bases, with 6 bases spanning the gap. This CDR3 comprises 11 residues. The CDR3 DNA follows: TGTGCCAGCAGGGGGGCCTATGGCTACACCTTC. It is translated as CASRGAYGYTF.

The chain employs TRBV7-6 and TRBJ1-1; D gene ambiguous. V dropped 1 base and J dropped 4 bases, with 10 bases sitting between them. The length of the CDR3 is 14 residues. Germline CDR1 is SGHVS and CDR2 is FNYEAQ. Here the CDR3 reads CASSLGASFTEAFF. In DNA form, the CDR3 reads TGTGCCAGCAGCTTAGGGGCCAGCTTCACTGAAGCTTTCTTT.

This clone has only one observation. The CDR3 sequence is CASSEGPGGVYEQYV. The CDR3 nucleotides read TGTGCCAGCAGTGAAGGACCAGGGGGCGTTTACGAGCAGTACGTC. The J gene is TRBJ2-7, the V gene TRBV6-1, with 8 bases matching TRBD1. V lost 1 base and J lost 4; bases outside the gene matches: 6. This CDR3 has 15 residues. The V gene's germline CDR1 is MNHNS and CDR2 SASEGT.

This chain's CDR3 is CASSGDAGLFF. As DNA, the CDR3 is TGTGCCAGCAGTGGAGATGCCGGACTGTTTTTT. The chain has TRBV6-5 and TRBJ1-4; D ambiguous. In germline, CDR1 is MNHEY, CDR2 SVGAGI. This CDR3 has 11 residues. V lost 5 bases and J lost 13, with 11 bases in between.

This clone was seen only once. The V and J genes are TRBV5-1 and TRBJ1-3; TRBD1 matches at 7 bases. V dropped 4 bases and J dropped 4; count of bases not matched to a gene: 5. Germline CDR1 is SGHRS and CDR2 is YFSETQ. This CDR3 has 14 amino acids. CDR3 sequence reads: CASSPGQEGNTIYF. The CDR3 bases are TGCGCCAGCAGCCCCGGACAGGAAGGAAACACCATATATTTT.

J is TRBJ1-1 and V is TRBV30; possible D gene TRBD1, 6 bases. CDR3 length equals 13 residues. Germline V gene data show CDR1 as GTSNPN and CDR2 as SVGIG (reference sequence). Trimming pared 3 bases from V and 9 bases from J, leaving 17 bases between. CDR3 sequence (DNA): TGTGCCTGGAGCGTTAACAGGGCGGAAAAAGCTTTCTTT. As protein: CAWSVNRAEKAFF. The entire variable domain, with the rest obtained from reference TRBV30 and TRBJ1-1, is as follows: SQTIHQWPATLVQPVGSPLSLECTVEGTSNPNLYWYRQAAGRGLQLLFYSVGIGQISSEVPQNLSASRPQDRQFILSSKKLLLSDSGFYLCAWSVNRAEKAFFGQGTRLTVV.

The rearrangement uses TRBV27 and TRBJ1-2; D not resolved. The V and J ends lost 7 bases and 4 bases respectively, with 13 bases between them. Germline V gives CDR1 MNHEY, CDR2 SMNVEV (reference sequence). The CDR3 is made up of 13 amino acids. The CDR3 sequence is CASTAVLGYGYTF. Here the CDR3 DNA reads TGTGCCAGCACGGCGGTACTCGGCTATGGCTACACCTTC.

The chain joins TRBV5-1 to TRBJ2-5, with 7 nucleotides matching TRBD1. The CDR3 has 14 amino acids. With 4 bases clipped from V and 2 bases from J, the junction kept 5 bases outside the gene matches. Germline V lookup: CDR1 SGHRS, CDR2 YFSETQ. The CDR3 reads CASSVLQGQETQYF. The CDR3, as DNA: TGCGCCAGCAGCGTACTACAGGGGCAAGAGACCCAGTACTTC.

V and J are TRBV7-2 and TRBJ1-1; D is unresolved. Germline V gene sequence: CDR1 SGHTA, CDR2 FQGNSA. The CDR3 has 16 residues. With 1 base removed from V and 2 bases from J, the gap between germline ends came to 14 bases. The CDR3 reads CASSLVQAAVNTEAFF. CDR3 DNA: TGTGCCAGCAGCTTAGTGCAGGCTGCCGTTAACACTGAAGCTTTCTTT. Complete variable domain (other parts from reference TRBV7-2 and TRBJ1-1): GAGVSQSPSNKVTEKGKDVELRCDPISGHTALYWYRQSLGQGLEFLIYFQGNSAPDKSGLPSDRFSAERTGGSVSTLTIQRTQQEDSAVYLCASSLVQAAVNTEAFFGQGTRLTVV.

The rearrangement joins TRBV6-5 to TRBJ1-3, with D perhaps matching TRBD1 (6 bases). The germline V and J ends were trimmed by 6 bases and 0 bases, with 12 bases remaining between them. Germline V lookup: CDR1 MNHEY, CDR2 SVGAGI. The CDR3 length is 15 residues. This CDR3 reads CASRDQGSSGNTIYF. Written as DNA, the CDR3 is TGTGCCAGCAGAGATCAGGGGAGCTCTGGAAACACCATATATTTT.

The rearrangement uses TRBV7-6 and TRBJ1-4, with D uncertain. Germline V gives CDR1 SGHVS, CDR2 FNYEAQ. Deletions cut 2 bases from V and 4 bases from J, with 8 bases between. This CDR3 has 14 amino acids. CDR3 in amino acids: CASSLSSFNEKLFF. The CDR3 nucleotides are TGTGCCAGCAGCTTAAGCTCGTTTAATGAAAAACTGTTTTTT.

V gene TRBV19 combines with J gene TRBJ1-1; no reliable D call. CDR3 size: 11 residues. Trimming pared 3 bases from V and 6 bases from J, leaving 5 bases between. The V gene's germline CDR1 is LNHDA and CDR2 SQIVND (reference sequence). The CDR3 loop is CASSMHSEAFF. CDR3 nucleotide sequence: TGTGCCAGTAGTATGCACTCTGAAGCTTTCTTT.

V is TRBV27 and J is TRBJ2-5; weak D call: TRBD1 (6 bases). The germline V gene encodes CDR1 MNHEY and CDR2 SMNVEV (reference sequence). The CDR3 extends over 13 amino acids. Between the trimmed V and J ends, which lost 6 bases and 0 bases, there was a span of 8 bases. The CDR3 spells CASRTGYQETQYF. As DNA, the CDR3 is TGTGCCAGCAGGACAGGTTACCAAGAGACCCAGTACTTC.

V is TRBV29-1 and J is TRBJ2-1, with a tentative D call TRBD1 (6 bases). Trimming cost V 7 bases and J 5 bases, with 21 bases left between them. Germline values: CDR1 SQVTM, CDR2 ANQGSEA. CDR3 length equals 15 residues. The CDR3 bases are TGCAGCGCTACGACAGGAGTACCCGTACACAATGAGCAGTTCTTC. Protein: CSATTGVPVHNEQFF.